These 19 T cell receptor beta chains originate from one sample sequenced in a study of CD8+ T cells in alopecia areata. RNA was extracted and reverse transcribed into cDNA as the sequencing template. Here immunoSEQ multiplex PCR was the method, and the copy in TCRdb shows in-frame clones only, minus some. In the table there are 150,000 to 200,000 clones, 59% of which are singletons. Source: CD4+ T cells sorted from blood, taken at week 0. The receptors stem from a human donor with alopecia areata.

Concerning this clone: One end of the junction is discordant with germline, which a read error may explain. The V and J genes are TRBV10-3 and TRBJ1-2; no clear D. The CDR3 contains 13 residues. Germline assignment: CDR1 ENHRY and CDR2 SYGVKD. The CDR3 spells CASSPDPGIGYTF. Written as DNA, the CDR3 is TGTGCCAGCAGTCCCGACCCCGGGATTGGCTACACCTTC.

The V gene is TRBV5-4, the J gene TRBJ2-1; possible D gene TRBD2, 7 bases. CDR3 length: 14 amino acids. V was pared by 0 bases and J by 6 bases, with 10 bases between. Germline CDR1 and CDR2: SGHNT and YYREEE (reference sequence). In DNA form, the CDR3 reads TGTGCCAGCAGCTTGGTAGGGGGGGGCAATGAGCAGTTCTTC. Protein product: CASSLVGGGNEQFF.

The chain uses TRBV7-3 and TRBJ2-3; D possibly corresponds to TRBD2 (7 bases). CDR1 is SGHTA and CDR2 is FQGTGA in the germline V gene. This CDR3 is 16 amino acids long. Trimming shortened V by 2 bases and J by 1 base, and 13 bases separated the two germline ends. This CDR3 is CASSLWGGQRTDTQYF. The CDR3 DNA follows: TGTGCCAGCAGCTTATGGGGGGGCCAACGCACAGATACGCAGTATTTT.

This sequence joins TRBV7-2 and TRBJ2-3, with D perhaps matching TRBD1 (5 bases). The germline CDR1 and CDR2 sequences are SGHTA and FQGNSA. The ends were cut back, 0 bases at V and 6 bases at J, with 7 bases in the middle. This CDR3 has 13 residues. CDR3 protein: CASSLAGRDTQYF. The DNA of the CDR3 is TGTGCCAGCAGCTTAGCGGGGCGGGATACGCAGTATTTT.

This clone was seen more than once but under ten times. The chain recombines TRBV11-2 with TRBJ2-3, with TRBD1 as a possible D gene (5 bases). This CDR3 comprises 15 residues. Germline assignment: CDR1 SGHAT and CDR2 FQNNGV. Trimming left V 2 bases short and J 3 bases short, with 12 bases between. The DNA of the CDR3 is TGTGCCAGCAGCTTAATGGGGCTAAATACAGATACGCAGTATTTT. Translated: CASSLMGLNTDTQYF.

The rearrangement joins TRBV30 to TRBJ2-7; D is possibly TRBD1 (6 bases). Germline lookup yields CDR1 GTSNPN and CDR2 SVGIG (reference sequence). CDR3 size: 16 residues. Trimming shortened V by 5 bases and J by 7 bases, and 27 bases separated the two germline ends. This CDR3 is CAWSLGRWQGNREQYF. The CDR3 region has the DNA TGTGCCTGGTCCCTAGGAAGGTGGCAGGGGAATAGGGAGCAGTACTTC. Drawing the rest from reference TRBV30 and TRBJ2-7, the complete variable domain is SQTIHQWPATLVQPVGSPLSLECTVEGTSNPNLYWYRQAAGRGLQLLFYSVGIGQISSEVPQNLSASRPQDRQFILSSKKLLLSDSGFYLCAWSLGRWQGNREQYFGPGTRLTVT.

This clone was found many times. The V and J genes are TRBV7-9 and TRBJ1-5; TRBD1 aligns across 8 bases. J was trimmed by 7 bases and V by 4 bases; bases with no gene match: 3. CDR1 and CDR2 (germline): SEHNR, FQNEAQ (reference sequence). This CDR3 comprises 13 residues. CDR3 sequence reads: CASSYYRGQPQHF. Written as DNA, the CDR3 is TGTGCCAGCAGCTACTACAGGGGGCAGCCCCAGCATTTT.

This clone was counted between two and nine times. This CDR3 is CASSQLADQETQYF. The DNA of the CDR3 is TGTGCCAGCAGTCAACTAGCGGATCAAGAGACCCAGTACTTC. This chain links TRBV2 with TRBJ2-5; 8 positions agree with TRBD2. Germline-derived CDR1 and CDR2 are SNHLY and FYNNEI. The CDR3 is 14 amino acids. The ends lost 5 bases at V and 2 bases at J; junction bases unmatched: 4.

V usage is TRBV5-1 and J usage is TRBJ1-1; D is unclear. The CDR3 is 15 residues long. Between the trimmed V and J ends, which lost 0 bases and 1 base, there was a span of 10 bases. The V gene's germline CDR1 is SGHRS and CDR2 YFSETQ. CDR3 sequence (DNA): TGCGCCAGCAGCTTGGATCCGGCTTCGAACACTGAAGCTTTCTTT. Amino acid sequence: CASSLDPASNTEAFF.

The chain joins TRBV15 to TRBJ2-3, with D hard to call. Germline lookup yields CDR1 LNHNV and CDR2 YYDKDF (reference sequence). V lost 2 bases to trimming and J lost 3 bases, with 6 bases between them. This CDR3 has 13 residues. In DNA, the CDR3 is TGTGCCACCAGCAGACCATCGACAGATACGCAGTATTTT. Protein product: CATSRPSTDTQYF.

The genes are TRBV5-6 and TRBJ2-7, with 8 bases fitting TRBD2. Germline V gene data show CDR1 as SGHDT and CDR2 as YYEEEE. V lost 1 base and J lost 3; bases outside the gene matches: 6. The CDR3 extends over 15 amino acids. CDR3 nucleotide sequence: TGTGCCAGCAGCTTGTTAGCGGGACAAGTCTACGAGCAGTACTTC. Its protein is CASSLLAGQVYEQYF.

The chain carries TRBV25-1 and TRBJ2-3, with 7 nucleotides matching TRBD1. Germline CDR1 MGHDK, CDR2 SYGVNS. The V and J ends lost 8 bases and 4 bases, in that order; junction bases with no gene match: 6. The CDR3 sequence is 13 residues long. The CDR3 DNA follows: TGTGCCAGCTCCGACAGGGTTCCAGATACGCAGTATTTT. Translating it yields CASSDRVPDTQYF.

About this clone itself: A read error may produce the germline difference seen at one junction end. The rearrangement uses TRBV5-1 and TRBJ1-2; D not certain. Per the germline V gene, CDR1 is SGHRS and CDR2 is YFSETQ. CDR3 length: 13 amino acids. Here the CDR3 DNA reads TGCGCCGGCAGCACGGTAGGCCAGTATGGCTACACCTTC. Its protein product is CAGSTVGQYGYTF.

This clone was observed a few times. The J gene is TRBJ2-7, the V gene TRBV7-2; D is possibly TRBD1 or TRBD2 (5 bases each). The CDR3 contains 16 residues. The V and J ends lost 5 bases and 3 bases respectively, with 20 bases between them. Germline CDR1 SGHTA, CDR2 FQGNSA. The CDR3 loop reads CASSQLRIGTHYEQYF. In nucleotides, the CDR3 is TGTGCCAGCAGCCAGCTTCGTATTGGGACGCACTACGAGCAGTACTTC.

This sequence joins TRBV6-5 and TRBJ2-2; possibly TRBD2 for D (6 bases). The CDR3 length is 15 residues. CDR1 and CDR2 (germline): MNHEY, SVGAGI. With 6 bases removed from V and 3 bases from J, the gap between germline ends came to 14 bases. This CDR3 is CASRTRGKHTGELFF. CDR3 nucleotides: TGTGCCAGCAGGACTAGAGGGAAACACACCGGGGAGCTGTTTTTT.

This chain uses TRBV15 with TRBJ2-5; the match to TRBD2 covers 8 bases. The CDR3 contains 17 residues. CDR1 is LNHNV, CDR2 YYDKDF, per germline (reference sequence). J lost 2 bases, V lost 1 base, and 9 bases had no gene match. The CDR3 bases are TGTGCCACCAGCAGAGTCTCGGGGGGGCCCTATCAAGAGACCCAGTACTTC. It yields the protein CATSRVSGGPYQETQYF.

This clone was seen more than once but under ten times. The gene calls are TRBV2 and TRBJ2-5, with a possible D match to TRBD1 (6 bases). Germline V CDR1 and CDR2: SNHLY, FYNNEI. The CDR3 has 14 residues. Trimming removed 5 bases from V and 3 bases from J, with 13 bases in between. CDR3 in amino acids: CASSSRTVEETQYF. CDR3 coding DNA: TGTGCCAGCAGTTCTCGGACAGTAGAAGAGACCCAGTACTTC.

CDR3 amino acids: CASSPSGQDYGYTF. CDR3 nucleotides: TGTGCCAGCAGCCCTTCGGGACAGGATTATGGCTACACCTTC. J is TRBJ1-2 and V is TRBV9; TRBD1 agrees at 8 bases. The length of the CDR3 is 14 residues. Germline CDR1 SGDLS, CDR2 YYNGEE. V gave up 4 bases and J gave up 5 bases; unmatched junction bases: 7.

Points on this clone: The junction departs from the called germline gene at one end, perhaps through a read error. This chain uses TRBV5-1 with TRBJ2-5; 7 bases are shared with TRBD1. Germline loops: CDR1 SGHRS, CDR2 YFSETQ. CDR3 length equals 15 residues. The CDR3 sequence is CASSPRDSGQGTQYF. The CDR3 DNA sequence: TGCGCCAGCAGCCCGAGGGACAGTGGGCAAGGGACCCAGTACTTC.